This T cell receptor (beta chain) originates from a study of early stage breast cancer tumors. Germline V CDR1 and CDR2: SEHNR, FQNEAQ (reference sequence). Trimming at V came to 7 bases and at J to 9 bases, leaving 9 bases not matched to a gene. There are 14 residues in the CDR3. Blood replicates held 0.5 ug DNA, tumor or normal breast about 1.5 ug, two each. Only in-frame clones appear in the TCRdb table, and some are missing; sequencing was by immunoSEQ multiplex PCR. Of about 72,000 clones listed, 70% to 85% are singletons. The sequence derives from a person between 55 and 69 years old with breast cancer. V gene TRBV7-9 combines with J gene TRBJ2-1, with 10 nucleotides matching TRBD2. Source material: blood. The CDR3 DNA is TGTGCCAGCAAACCAGCGGGAGGGCTCCGTGAGCAGTTCTTC. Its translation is CASKPAGGLREQFF.